This TCR beta chain was obtained from a study of blood T cell repertoires in COVID-19. Background on the study: T cells, B-cell-depleted T cells, or PBMCs supplied cDNA or gDNA.

Sequencing used immunoSEQ multiplex PCR; TCRdb keeps in-frame clones, though not all of them. The repertoire consists of some 240,000 clones, with roughly 84% occurring once and the leading ten covering 6.6%. The V segment lost 2 bases and the J segment 8 bases; nucleotides outside the gene matches: 7. The CDR3 consists of 14 residues. Per the germline V gene, CDR1 is SGHDN and CDR2 is FVKESK. The sequencing sample was made of PBMCs or T cells enriched from blood (not recorded which). The sequence derives from a woman in her forties or fifties who had been exposed to COVID-19. The V gene is TRBV14, the J gene TRBJ2-3, with 7 nucleotides matching TRBD2. CDR3 coding DNA: TGTGCCAGCAGCCAATGGGAGGGAGTGTCTACGCAGTATTTT. It is translated as CASSQWEGVSTQYF. Looking up the rest from reference TRBV14 and TRBJ2-3 gives the full variable domain: EAGVTQFPSHSVIEKGQTVTLRCDPISGHDNLYWYRRVMGKEIKFLLHFVKESKQDESGMPNNRFLAERTGGTYSTLKVQPAELEDSGVYFCASSQWEGVSTQYFGPGTRLTVL.